What follows are 24 T cell receptor beta chains derived from one specimen sequenced in a study of blood T cells in healthy people across ages. Sample-barcoded 5' priming and a J-beta primer mix drove a second PCR of roughly 7 to 11 cycles. From the 5' RACE reads, TCRdb called clonotypes with MiXCR, one entry per CDR3 protein. The repertoire has some 1.5 million distinct CDR3 sequences, over 25% of them found once; the top ten carry approximately 7.7%. Sequencing was performed on blood. These receptors all stem from a woman aged 30 to 39 in good health.

This rearrangement joins TRBV11-2 to TRBJ1-1; 9 bases are shared with TRBD1. The CDR3 sequence is 15 residues long. V shed 9 bases and J 0 bases; nucleotides not matched to a gene: 8. CDR1 is SGHAT and CDR2 is FQNNGV in the germline V gene. The CDR3 protein is CASRSQGAMNTEAFF. The CDR3 bases are TGTGCCAGTAGATCACAGGGGGCAATGAACACTGAAGCTTTCTTT.

This clonotype occurred a few times. The J gene is TRBJ1-2, the V gene TRBV9, with a weak D call TRBD1 (5 bases). This CDR3 spans 14 amino acids. With 3 bases removed from V and 2 bases from J, the gap between germline ends came to 11 bases. Germline values: CDR1 SGDLS, CDR2 YYNGEE. The DNA for the CDR3 is TGTGCCAGCAGCGCCCAGTGGGGCAACTATGGCTACACCTTC. This encodes CASSAQWGNYGYTF.

In this sample, this clonotype turned up a few times. V and J are TRBV20-1 and TRBJ2-7, with TRBD1 as a possible D gene (6 bases). The germline V and J ends were trimmed by 8 bases and 0 bases, with 11 bases remaining between them. Germline loops: CDR1 DFQATT, CDR2 SNEGSKA (reference sequence). The CDR3 has 12 residues. CDR3 sequence (DNA): TGCAGTTCTACGACAGGCTCCTACGAGCAGTACTTC. Protein product: CSSTTGSYEQYF.

This clonotype was observed a few times. V gene TRBV18 combines with J gene TRBJ1-2; D is ambiguous. Deletions cut 6 bases from V and 3 bases from J, with 14 bases between. Looked up from germline, CDR1 is KGHSH and CDR2 is LQKENI. The CDR3 is 14 residues long. The CDR3 DNA reads as TGTGCCAGCTCCCCTGAGCGGGCCGACTATGGCTACACCTTC. Translation gives CASSPERADYGYTF.

This clonotype came up a few times. The rearrangement uses TRBV29-1 and TRBJ2-1; 9 bases are shared with TRBD2. There are 15 residues in the CDR3. Per the germline V gene, CDR1 is SQVTM and CDR2 is ANQGSEA. The V and J ends lost 6 bases and 10 bases, in that order; junction bases with no gene match: 16. CDR3 sequence (DNA): TGCAGCGTCGAATTTTATGAGCGGGGGGAAATGGAGCAGTTCTTC. Protein: CSVEFYERGEMEQFF.

This clonotype was detected many times. The chain employs TRBV20-1 and TRBJ2-5; D perhaps matches TRBD1 (6 bases). Germline V gene data show CDR1 as DFQATT and CDR2 as SNEGSKA (reference sequence). The CDR3 runs to 14 residues. The V end was cut by 6 bases, the J end by 4 bases, with 18 bases between. The CDR3 protein is CSARTQGISETQYF. Written as DNA, the CDR3 is TGCAGTGCCAGAACACAGGGTATCTCAGAGACCCAGTACTTC.

The gene calls are TRBV20-1 and TRBJ1-1, with D possibly being TRBD1 (6 bases). Trimming cost V 6 bases and J 0 bases, with 11 bases left between them. This CDR3 contains 13 residues. Per the germline V gene, CDR1 is DFQATT and CDR2 is SNEGSKA (reference sequence). The CDR3, as DNA: TGCAGTGCCCCCAAGGGGGTGAACACTGAAGCTTTCTTT. It specifies CSAPKGVNTEAFF.

This clonotype was detected only a few times. The J gene is TRBJ2-3, the V gene TRBV20-1, with TRBD2 matching over 11 bases. Trimming took 3 bases from V and 4 from J; bases not matched to a gene: 6. Per the germline V gene, CDR1 is DFQATT and CDR2 is SNEGSKA (reference sequence). CDR3 size: 15 residues. The DNA for the CDR3 is TGCAGTGCTAGGGGACTAGCGGAGGCCTCAGATACGCAGTATTTT. As protein: CSARGLAEASDTQYF.

A few counts support this clonotype. This chain uses TRBV6-5 with TRBJ1-4, with a possible D match to TRBD1 (5 bases). Trimming cost V 6 bases and J 11 bases, with 16 bases left between them. CDR3 length equals 13 residues. Per germline, CDR1 MNHEY and CDR2 SVGAGI. The CDR3 sequence: CASSYDSSKKLFF. The CDR3 nucleotides read TGTGCCAGCAGCTACGACAGTTCGAAGAAACTGTTTTTT.

This clonotype was counted only a few times. The chain recombines TRBV10-2 with TRBJ1-4, with D maybe TRBD1 (5 bases). The CDR3 runs 15 residues. Germline lookup yields CDR1 WSHSY and CDR2 SAAADI. Trimming cost V 4 bases and J 3 bases, with 12 bases left between them. The CDR3 loop reads CASSGLGESNEKLFF. The CDR3 coding sequence is TGCGCCAGCAGTGGTTTAGGGGAATCTAATGAAAAACTGTTTTTT.

The V call is TRBV6-5, the J call TRBJ1-2, with D tentatively TRBD1 (6 bases). This CDR3 is built from 15 residues. Germline V CDR1 and CDR2: MNHEY, SVGAGI. Trimming left V 6 bases short and J 8 bases short, with 22 bases between. CDR3: CASRNRATSPGGYTF. The CDR3 region has the DNA TGTGCCAGCAGGAACAGGGCTACCTCCCCGGGAGGCTACACCTTC.

This clonotype was seen at least ten times. This chain links TRBV28 with TRBJ2-4; D perhaps matches TRBD2 (7 bases). This CDR3 spans 15 amino acids. The ends were cut back, 7 bases at V and 1 base at J, with 14 bases in the middle. From germline, CDR1 is MDHEN and CDR2 SYDVKM. CDR3 loop: CASNGGGAAKNIQYF. In nucleotides, the CDR3 is TGTGCCAGCAATGGGGGGGGCGCGGCCAAAAACATTCAGTACTTC.

This chain connects TRBV19 to TRBJ2-1; D unclear. This CDR3 is built from 14 residues. The ends were cut back, 10 bases at V and 6 bases at J, with 19 bases in the middle. The germline gives CDR1 LNHDA, CDR2 SQIVND (reference sequence). CDR3 region: CATWNDGRSNEQFF. CDR3 DNA sequence: TGTGCCACCTGGAACGACGGACGCAGCAATGAGCAGTTCTTC. The complete variable domain, with remaining parts taken from reference TRBV19 and TRBJ2-1, reads DGGITQSPKYLFRKEGQNVTLSCEQNLNHDAMYWYRQDPGQGLRLIYYSQIVNDFQKGDIAEGYSVSREKKESFPLTVTSAQKNPTAFYLCATWNDGRSNEQFFGPGTRLTVL.

This clonotype was recorded once. The chain employs TRBV7-2 and TRBJ1-2, with D perhaps matching TRBD1 (6 bases). Germline V gives CDR1 SGHTA, CDR2 FQGNSA. V lost 5 bases to trimming and J lost 5 bases, with 12 bases between them. This CDR3 has 13 amino acids. The CDR3 loop is CASSNTGIYGYTF. CDR3 nucleotides: TGTGCCAGCAGCAACACAGGGATTTATGGCTACACCTTC. Full variable domain (missing parts from reference TRBV7-2 and TRBJ1-2): GAGVSQSPSNKVTEKGKDVELRCDPISGHTALYWYRQSLGQGLEFLIYFQGNSAPDKSGLPSDRFSAERTGGSVSTLTIQRTQQEDSAVYLCASSNTGIYGYTFGSGTRLTVV.

For the CDR3, the DNA is TGTGCCAGCAGTTTTGGGCGGGATATCAATGAGCAGTTCTTC. Its protein product is CASSFGRDINEQFF. The V call is TRBV12-3 or TRBV12-4, the J call TRBJ2-1, with a possible D match to TRBD2 (6 bases). The germline V and J ends were trimmed by 3 bases and 6 bases, with 12 bases remaining between them. The CDR3 spans 14 residues.

This chain joins TRBV5-1 and TRBJ1-2; D not resolved. CDR1 is SGHRS and CDR2 is YFSETQ in the germline V gene. This CDR3 comprises 15 residues. Trimming cost V 2 bases and J 3 bases, with 14 bases left between them. In DNA form, the CDR3 reads TGCGCCAGCAGCTTAACACCGAATCAACACTATGGCTACACCTTC. Translation gives CASSLTPNQHYGYTF. Drawing the rest from reference TRBV5-1 and TRBJ1-2, the complete variable domain is KAGVTQTPRYLIKTRGQQVTLSCSPISGHRSVSWYQQTPGQGLQFLFEYFSETQRNKGNFPGRFSGRQFSNSRSEMNVSTLELGDSALYLCASSLTPNQHYGYTFGSGTRLTVV.

The chain links TRBV20-1 to TRBJ1-5; D is possibly TRBD1 (6 bases). The CDR3 is 15 residues long. V was pared by 6 bases and J by 4 bases, with 19 bases between. Germline assignment: CDR1 DFQATT and CDR2 SNEGSKA (reference sequence). This CDR3 reads CSAEATTGSNQPQHF. CDR3 sequence (DNA): TGCAGTGCCGAAGCCACGACAGGTTCTAATCAGCCCCAGCATTTT.

Of note for this clonotype: Germline and junction disagree at one end, which may indicate a read error. The chain recombines TRBV6-2 or TRBV6-3 with TRBJ1-2, with D uncertain. The CDR3 is made up of 11 amino acids. Germline V CDR1 and CDR2: MNHEY, SVGEGT. The CDR3 spells CASSSVYGHTF. DNA of the CDR3: TGTGCCAGCAGTTCGGTCTATGGCCACACCTTC.

This chain connects TRBV7-9 to TRBJ1-1, with unresolved D. The V gene lost 4 bases and the J gene lost 4 bases, with 19 bases spanning the gap. From germline, CDR1 is SEHNR and CDR2 FQNEAQ (reference sequence). The CDR3 consists of 16 residues. CDR3 coding DNA: TGTGCCAGCAGCTCCCAGAGTCGGGTTATTCGCACTGAAGCTTTCTTT. It specifies CASSSQSRVIRTEAFF.

As concerns this clonotype: It may be a read error: a sequence one base away is much more abundant. The chain carries TRBV6-1 and TRBJ2-6; D call uncertain. In germline, CDR1 is MNHNS, CDR2 SASEGT. V lost 7 bases and J 0 bases, leaving 10 bases between the germline ends. The CDR3 has 15 amino acids. CDR3 sequence (DNA): TGTGCCAGCAATCCGACCACCTCTGGGGCCAACGTCCTGACTTTC. Translation: CASNPTTSGANVLTF.

This chain uses TRBV7-9 with TRBJ2-7, with D perhaps given as TRBD1 or TRBD2 (6 bases each). Germline V lookup: CDR1 SEHNR, CDR2 FQNEAQ (reference sequence). V shed 6 bases and J shed 1 base, with 13 bases lying between them. The length of the CDR3 is 14 residues. DNA for the CDR3: TGTGCCAGCAGAGGGGGGCCGGGTTCCTACGAGCAGTACTTC. Residues: CASRGGPGSYEQYF.

This sequence joins TRBV14 and TRBJ2-7, with unresolved D. Per germline, CDR1 SGHDN and CDR2 FVKESK. V lost 0 bases and J 9 bases, leaving 15 bases between the germline ends. The CDR3 runs to 14 residues. The CDR3 region has the DNA TGTGCCAGCAGCCAAGACCGGCAGGTTGGTAGGCAGTACTTC. Its protein is CASSQDRQVGRQYF.

The chain is built from TRBV5-4 and TRBJ2-5; 11 bases match TRBD2. J lost 12 bases, V lost 4 bases, and 14 bases had no gene match. Per germline, CDR1 SGHNT and CDR2 YYREEE (reference sequence). The CDR3 is made up of 15 amino acids. The chain's CDR3 is CASSDTASGRPREYF. The CDR3 region has the DNA TGTGCCAGCAGCGATACTGCTAGCGGGAGGCCGAGGGAGTACTTC.

This clonotype occurred a few times. The V and J genes are TRBV3-1 and TRBJ1-2, with D maybe TRBD1 (5 bases). Per the germline V gene, CDR1 is LGHDT and CDR2 is YNNKEL (reference sequence). The CDR3 totals 15 residues. V lost 1 base, J lost 3 bases, and 12 bases lay in between. The CDR3 sequence is CASSQGPWGYYGYTF. In DNA, the CDR3 is TGTGCCAGCAGCCAAGGGCCGTGGGGGTACTATGGCTACACCTTC. The variable domain in full, completed from reference TRBV3-1 and TRBJ1-2, reads DTAVSQTPKYLVTQMGNDKSIKCEQNLGHDTMYWYKQDSKKFLKIMFSYNNKELIINETVPNRFSPKSPDKAHLNLHINSLELGDSAVYFCASSQGPWGYYGYTFGSGTRLTVV.